The source of this T cell receptor (beta chain) is a study of T cells in localized non-small cell lung cancer. Some clones are missing from TCRdb's copy, which holds only in-frame ones; the method was immunoSEQ multiplex PCR. This table has 4,000 to 6,000 clones, under 60% appearing once. Concerning this clone itself: What it binds is unknown.

Study-level points and caveats: Among the tissues sampled, uninvolved adjacent lung had the highest T cell clonality, above tumor. Density of T cells in blood, when higher, went with longer overall survival.

The source is a male donor at least 60 years old with stage I squamous cell lung carcinoma. The specimen comprised lymph node tissue, sampled before any cancer treatment.

As DNA, the CDR3 is TGTGCCAGCAGCGTCGGACTAGCGGGGAATACGCAGTATTTT. It encodes CASSVGLAGNTQYF. The rearrangement links TRBV9 to TRBJ2-3; TRBD2 agrees at 12 bases. Trimming removed 2 bases from V and 7 bases from J; junction bases left unmatched: 2. In germline, CDR1 is SGDLS, CDR2 YYNGEE. The CDR3 runs 14 residues.